This entry features one TCR beta chain sequence. This receptor's antigen is unknown. One base away there is no much larger clone; base qualities are not given. The entry originates in a study of cytomegalovirus exposure and HLA in healthy donors (TCRdb year 2017). With respect to the entire study: In an earlier analysis of some 610 of the donors, about 270 Gb of sequence data and 100 million or so unique TCR beta sequences from 180 million or so T cells were reported. To study patterns of TCR occurrence, a later analysis re-analyzed previously published TCR beta repertoires from under 750 donors and added high-resolution HLA genotyping. A later genetic analysis took genome-wide SNP genotypes for about 60% of the roughly 670 donors and used that subset as a discovery cohort. Four or five DR-DQ haplotypes were handled as single units for association and clustering, since linkage in the cohort was strong. An earlier analysis of some 500 of the donors used high-throughput TCR beta sequencing to judge whether each TCR beta V gene segment behaved as functional or pseudogenic. The study was designed to test whether signatures of past pathogen exposure could be identified by cataloging public T cell receptors. To predict cytomegalovirus infection status, the study brought together high-throughput TCR immunosequencing, statistical association of individual TCRs with disease status, and machine learning. Class I and class II HLA loci were covered by the typing at four-digit resolution. The genetic ancestry cluster associated with self-reported Caucasian donors included about four fifths of the roughly 360 genotyped donors. Across approximately 420 genotyped donors of the cohort, an average of roughly 250,000 unique TCR beta nucleotide sequences per donor were sequenced, and roughly 18% of those sequences were non-productive. Along with the roughly 670-subject first cohort, a separate validation cohort of over 90 different subjects was used. The study profiled the T cell repertoires of 500 to 800 subjects by immunosequencing and related them to cytomegalovirus serostatus. Every repertoire in the discovery cohort had been generated on one and the same sequencing platform. Alongside the repertoire data, information on donor age, sex, ethnicity and CMV serostatus was compiled. Typing coverage differed by locus: A, B, C, DRB1 and DQB1 were typed in roughly 629-640 donors, DQA1 in 522, DPA1 in some 610, and DPB1 in 450 to 490. About 300 gigabases of sequencing data and tens of millions of unique TCR sequences were included in an early release covering about 700 HLA-typed donors. The later analysis used no new phenotypic data to find candidate immune exposures, relying instead on TCR beta sequences and their occurrence across donors.

The germline V gene encodes CDR1 MNHEY and CDR2 SMNVEV (reference sequence). V is shortened by 3 bases, J by 3 bases, and the region joining them spans 11 bases. Reading from cysteine to phenylalanine, the CDR3 counts 14 amino acids. Of all the DNA, just the CDR3 is kept, 42 bases in frame from base 1. The full study reports these points: In a later genetic analysis, a missense DCLRE1C variant was associated with V-gene and J-gene trimming of TCR beta chains, and the association was replicated in an independent cohort. Assigning TCR associations to individual alleles was difficult when HLA alleles, especially DR and DQ, strongly co-occurred. In a later analysis, TCR association rates were found to vary across HLA loci, with the most associated TCRs seen for DRB1 alleles and the fewest for HLA-C alleles. Three of the identified cytomegalovirus-associated TCR beta chains were confirmed in vitro to be specific for cytomegalovirus antigens. The study listed 150 to 200 TCR beta chains as associated with cytomegalovirus. The cohort was sequenced for TCR beta chains only, and without alpha or paired-chain data the features that could be detected were limited. HLA typing was unavailable for some donors at each locus, so association tests used only the typed subset. Some IMGT-functional V segments, including TRBV6-2 and TRBV6-3, could not be told apart with the 87-base-pair reads, so those segments were excluded. A later analysis found that HLA-associated TCR beta chains were more clonally expanded and had lower generation probabilities than equally common non-associated chains. Presence/absence analyses assumed roughly uniform sequencing depth across donors, an assumption that may not hold. In an earlier analysis of over 550 of the donors, most TCR beta V segments were observed in productive rearrangements about 87% or about 30% of the time, broadly matching IMGT annotations. A cluster of highly shared sequence variants was judged likely to represent a technical artifact of the sequencing pipeline. A further reported finding was that TCR beta sequences accurately predicted the HLA-A and HLA-B alleles for most subjects in the first cohort. According to the authors, the approach could potentially be generalized to other disease states and immunological phenotypes. The classifier was reported to diagnose cytomegalovirus status with high specificity and sensitivity in both the original cohort and the validation cohort. A later analysis found that most CMV-associated TCR beta chains appeared HLA-restricted, with HLA associations seemingly driven largely by CMV exposure. Because counts were too low, roughly 18 rarely observed V segments, including chromosome 9 orphons, were left out of the earlier analysis of approximately 500 of the donors. Most TCR sequences were observed very rarely across donors, whereas some public TCRs were present in many individuals. Immune exposure information for the cohort was limited to CMV serostatus. Several of the top co-occurrence clusters appeared to be linked to parvovirus B19, influenza, CMV and Epstein-Barr virus, according to a later analysis. Linkage disequilibrium might explain the correlated functional status among segregating V segments, but an unknown experimental factor could not be ruled out. According to a later genetic analysis, donors in an Asian-associated ancestry cluster had fewer N-insertions in productive TCRs than the approximately 690-donor mean. Specific HLA alleles were associated with 16,951 TCR beta sequences at a false discovery rate of 0.05 in a later analysis.

The method was the immunoSEQ multiplex PCR assay. For the multiplex PCR, a mixture combining 60 forward primers for TCR Vbeta segments and 13 reverse primers for TCR Jbeta segments was used. Amplification of the CDR3 region of rearranged TCR beta genes was performed with a multiplex PCR assay on genomic DNA. On the Illumina HiSeq System, the amplified TCR beta libraries were sequenced as 87-base-pair reads. In the source study's methods: Across the roughly 640 repertoires, a later analysis counted roughly 84 million unique TCR beta chains, roughly 11 million of which were shared by at least two donors. Raw reads were error-corrected and collapsed into unique sequences with a nearest-neighbor algorithm that merged closely related sequences to remove PCR and sequencing errors. To assign V, D and J gene segments, CDR3 sequences were aligned to IMGT reference sequences. For a sequence to be retained, a match of at least six nucleotides to both a V gene segment and a J gene segment was required. Rearrangements were classified as productive when the CDR3 lacked stop codons and remained in frame with V and J, and all other rearrangements were classified as non-productive. CDR3 was defined by IMGT convention, running from the second conserved V-encoded cysteine to the conserved J-encoded phenylalanine. The earlier analysis of approximately 500 of the donors excluded sequences that lacked an unambiguous match to a single V gene segment. An earlier analysis of 587 of the donors classified V segments as functional when productive rearrangements were above 56.7% and as segregating when the standard deviation between donors was above 5%. To diagnose cytomegalovirus status from the catalog of TCR beta chain sequences, a statistical classification framework was built. V and J gene assignment, in a later analysis, came from comparing TCR nucleotide sequences with IMGT/GENE-DB human TR gene sequences. A later analysis assigned CDR3 sequences and most-parsimonious VDJ recombination scenarios with the TCRdist pipeline. In a later analysis, each TCR beta chain was defined by its CDR3 amino acid sequence together with its V-gene family, and reads without a unique V-gene family were excluded. As a way to deal with suspected cross-contamination and a sequencing artifact, a later analysis dropped 500 to 700 nucleotide sequences that were highly shared and had low generation probability. For each public chain, a later analysis derived a clonal expansion index from normalized ranks of inferred template counts within each repertoire. Generation probabilities in a later analysis came from a VDJ recombination model fitted to out-of-frame rearrangements, and those results were checked against IGoR. In a later analysis, hypergeometric tests were used to score TCR-TCR, TCR-HLA and TCR-CMV co-occurrence, with a repertoire-size bias correction applied to TCR pairs. To estimate false discovery rates, a later analysis permuted the HLA or CMV assignments 20 times. A later analysis grouped co-occurring TCRs with DBSCAN, adding TCRdist sequence similarity when clustering within HLA-allele-positive subsets. Repertoires with fewer than 30,000 or more than 120,000 public chains, plus five repertoires with anomalous nucleotide sharing, were excluded from co-occurrence clustering. TCRdb holds this immuneACCESS table with in-frame rearrangements only. Some clones are missing; in checked studies, unresolved V genes explain under half, and the rest has no known cause. V and J calls plus clone size are reproduced from that table; the DNA served to infer D and trimming. In all, the sample holds under 300,000 clones, and 80% to 85% of those were seen once. The ten largest clones add up to 8% of the sample.

The cohort consisted of some 730 healthy bone marrow donors. At the time of sampling, all cohort members were nominally healthy, though unrecorded immune exposures were likely present. The donor tested CMV seropositive, placing the donor among the approximately 310 seropositive members of the cohort. Every donor gave a peripheral blood sample, and the peripheral blood mononuclear cells from that sample were used for TCR beta sequencing. The Qiagen DNeasy Blood Extraction Kit was used to extract genomic DNA from the blood cell samples. The sample was PBMCs. The chain links TRBV27 with TRBJ1-1; TRBD1 might be the D gene, on 5 matching bases. This clonotype originated in a woman aged 55-70 years in good health and CMV-seropositive. The DNA sequence is as follows: TGTGCCAGCAGTTTCAGGGTTCGAGACACTGAAGCTTTCTTT. Its protein reads: CASSFRVRDTEAFF.